The T cell receptor (beta chain) under discussion was sequenced for a study of T cells expressing NK-cell markers. For each CDR3 protein, TCRdb gives one entry from its re-call of the 5' RACE reads, without DNA. The sample includes about 190,000 distinct CDR3 sequences. The germline V gene has CDR1 SGDLS and CDR2 YYNGEE. This CDR3 region has 20 residues. What was sequenced was blood T cells: a sorted CD56 or NKG2C T cell subset, CD4+ or CD8+ T cells, or bulk PBMC T cells (not recorded which). This chain connects TRBV9 to TRBJ1-1; TCRdb designates TRBD1, a call that cannot be tested without DNA. The receptor's source is a man aged 18-70 years in good health. This CDR3 reads CASSVAYIGQEGLGNTEAFF.